The 2 T cell receptor beta chains below come from one sample, sequenced in a study of T cells in Graves' hyperthyroidism and ophthalmopathy. There were TCR beta CDR3 regions amplified from RNA transcripts. The HTBI primer set served for first-round RT-PCR of the TCR CDR3. Via MiXCR, TCRdb re-called the multiplex PCR reads, giving one row per CDR3 protein. The top ten clones hold 30% to 40% of a sample with about 250,000 distinct CDR3 sequences, around 25% of them seen once. The specimen was blood. Every receptor here comes from a woman aged 40-49 years with Graves' ophthalmopathy.

Concerning this clonotype: A clone one base away is much larger, so this may be a read error. This chain uses TRBV6-5 with TRBJ2-6, with no clear D. The CDR3 covers 15 residues. Trimming took 2 bases from V and 3 from J, leaving 8 bases between them. CDR1 and CDR2 (germline): MNHEY, SVGAGI. The CDR3 region has the DNA TGTGCCAGCAGTTACCCGATTGGTGGGGCCAACGTCCTGACTTTC. Translated: CASSYPIGGANVLTF.

This clonotype was seen ten or more times. The gene calls are TRBV6-2 or TRBV6-3 and TRBJ2-7; TRBD2 agrees at 7 bases. V shed 2 bases and J 2 bases; nucleotides not matched to a gene: 15. The CDR3 has 18 amino acids. From germline, CDR1 is MNHEY and CDR2 SVGEGT. CDR3 protein: CASSYGGSGEGPTYEQYF. The CDR3, as DNA: TGTGCCAGCAGTTACGGAGGATCGGGGGAGGGCCCCACCTACGAGCAGTACTTC.